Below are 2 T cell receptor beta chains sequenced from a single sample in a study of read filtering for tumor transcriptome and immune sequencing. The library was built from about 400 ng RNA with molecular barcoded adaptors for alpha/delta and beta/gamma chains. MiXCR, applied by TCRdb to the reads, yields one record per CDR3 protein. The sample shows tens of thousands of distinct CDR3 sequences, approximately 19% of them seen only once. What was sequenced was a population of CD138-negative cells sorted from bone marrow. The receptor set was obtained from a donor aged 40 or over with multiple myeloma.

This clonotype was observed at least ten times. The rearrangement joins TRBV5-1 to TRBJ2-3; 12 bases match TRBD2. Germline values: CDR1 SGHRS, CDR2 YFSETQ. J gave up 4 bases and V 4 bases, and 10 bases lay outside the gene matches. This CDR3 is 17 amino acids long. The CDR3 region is CASSPGWTSGTPDTQYF. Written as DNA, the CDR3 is TGCGCCAGCAGCCCGGGATGGACTAGCGGGACCCCAGATACGCAGTATTTT.

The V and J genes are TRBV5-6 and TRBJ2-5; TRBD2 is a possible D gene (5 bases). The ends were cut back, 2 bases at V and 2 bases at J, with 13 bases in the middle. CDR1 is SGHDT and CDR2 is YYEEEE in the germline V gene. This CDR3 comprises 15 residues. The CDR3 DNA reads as TGTGCCAGCAGCTTTTGGGCCGGGAATCAAGAGACCCAGTACTTC. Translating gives CASSFWAGNQETQYF.